The clone carrying this TCR beta chain was detected only a few times. Its antigen is undetermined. This CDR3 is built from 13 residues. CDR1 MDHEN and CDR2 SYDVKM come from the germline V gene. V shed 8 bases, J shed 6 bases, and the junction held 10 bases outside the gene matches. The sample is drawn from a study of T cells after yellow fever vaccination. Study in general: Researchers used SMART-Seq v4 Ultra Low Input to prepare fractions that had low cell numbers. Regarding the study as a whole: FACS-sorted repertoires might harbor abundant contaminating clonotypes from the bulk population.

TCRdb called the 5' RACE reads again in MiXCR, with one record for every CDR3 protein. The sample holds around 550,000 distinct CDR3 sequences, 15% to 20% seen once. The receptor was derived from a man aged 25-45 years who received the YFV17D yellow fever vaccine. J is TRBJ2-7 and V is TRBV28, with 7 bases that match TRBD1. This sample comprised PBMCs, obtained 15 days after the yellow fever booster vaccination. The CDR3: CASLRTGRGEQYF. The CDR3 bases are TGTGCCAGCCTCCGGACAGGAAGGGGCGAGCAGTACTTC.